The entry below describes one T cell receptor beta chain. Its target is unknown. This sample stems from a study of cytomegalovirus exposure and HLA in healthy donors. The study, taken as a whole, reports: Rare sequences made up most TCRs, while some public TCRs were found in many donors. The study listed under 200 cytomegalovirus-associated TCR beta chains.

CDR1 is MNHNY, CDR2 SVGAGI, per germline (reference sequence). CDR3 length: 14 amino acids. The V gene end was trimmed by 6 bases and the J gene end by 3 bases; junction bases not matched to a gene: 4. 60 Vbeta and 13 Jbeta primers were used in PCR. TCRdb keeps only in-frame clones here, not all; method: immunoSEQ multiplex PCR. This table has fewer than 100,000 clones, under 75% appearing once. The chain recombines TRBV6-6 with TRBJ1-5; 8 nucleotides match TRBD1. Sequences were obtained from PBMCs. This sequence originates from a female donor in good health and CMV-seronegative. The CDR3 sequence: CASSLQGDNQPQHF. The CDR3 coding sequence is TGTGCCAGCAGCCTACAGGGGGACAATCAGCCCCAGCATTTT.